Below, 5 T cell receptor beta chains from the same sample are listed, as sequenced in a study of T cells in localized non-small cell lung cancer. TCRdb's table, derived via immunoSEQ multiplex PCR, lists solely in-frame clones and lacks some. The data contain 2,000 to 2,500 clones, 25% to 35% of them singletons. The sample here was normal lung tissue next to the tumor, taken before any cancer treatment. Source of these receptors: a man aged 40 to 70 with stage I lung adenocarcinoma.

The gene calls are TRBV15 and TRBJ2-1, with D perhaps TRBD1 (5 bases). CDR1 is LNHNV and CDR2 is YYDKDF in the germline V gene (reference sequence). Trimming shortened V by 0 bases and J by 7 bases, and 13 bases separated the two germline ends. The CDR3 spans 15 residues. Here the CDR3 reads CATSRDRTGRNEQFF. As DNA, the CDR3 is TGTGCCACCAGCAGAGATCGAACAGGCAGGAATGAGCAGTTCTTC.

This sequence joins TRBV18 and TRBJ1-1, with a possible D match to TRBD1 (5 bases). This CDR3 has 16 residues. Germline lookup yields CDR1 KGHSH and CDR2 LQKENI. The V and J ends lost 2 bases and 4 bases respectively, with 17 bases between them. CDR3 amino acids: CASSPTRGLPGTEAFF. The CDR3 DNA reads as TGTGCCAGCTCACCAACCCGGGGACTCCCAGGCACTGAAGCTTTCTTT.

This clone has at least ten counts. The CDR3, as DNA: TGTGCCAGCAGACTTAGCCCAGCGGGGGGTTACGAGCAGTACTTC. Its translation: CASRLSPAGGYEQYF. The rearrangement links TRBV11-3 to TRBJ2-7, with 9 bases identical to TRBD2. CDR1 is SGHNT and CDR2 is YENEEA in the germline V gene. This CDR3 has 15 residues. Germline trimming cut 6 bases from V and 4 bases from J; bases unmatched to any gene: 10.

This clone was observed a handful of times. As DNA, the CDR3 is TGTGCCAGTAGTAGGAGCGGGACAGAGAAAAACAACTATGGCTACACCTTC. It specifies CASSRSGTEKNNYGYTF. This chain joins TRBV19 and TRBJ1-2; 7 nucleotides match TRBD1. This CDR3 region has 17 residues. Losses at the gene ends were 4 bases for V and 2 bases for J; bases not matched to a gene: 13. CDR1 is LNHDA, CDR2 SQIVND, per germline (reference sequence).

This clone is classed as medium-sized. The chain uses TRBV6-8 and TRBJ2-7; D possibly corresponds to TRBD2 (6 bases). Looked up from germline, CDR1 is MNHGY and CDR2 is SAAAGT. The ends were cut back, 10 bases at V and 3 bases at J, with 19 bases in the middle. The CDR3 is 14 amino acids. In nucleotides, the CDR3 is TGTGCCATCAGGAACCGGGACGGGGGCTACGAGCAGTACTTC. Translation gives CAIRNRDGGYEQYF.